The 9 T cell receptor beta chains below all came from one sample that was sequenced in a study of PD-L1 blockade in urothelial cancer. Generated by immunoSEQ multiplex PCR, the TCRdb table keeps only in-frame clones and is missing some. The data show 35,000 to 55,000 clones, with under 90% seen just once and approximately 16% held by the top ten. The time point here: peripheral blood 6 weeks after treatment start. Material: PBMCs, obtained around atezolizumab (anti-PD-L1) treatment. These receptor sequences come from a man between 60 and 75 years old with urothelial cancer.

The chain employs TRBV5-6 and TRBJ1-4, with D perhaps TRBD1 (6 bases). The V end was cut by 0 bases, the J end by 4 bases, with 13 bases between. The CDR3 loop spans 16 amino acids. Germline V CDR1 and CDR2: SGHDT, YYEEEE. For the CDR3, the DNA is TGTGCCAGCAGCTTGGCAAGAGGGGGTGATAATGAAAAACTGTTTTTT. Its translation is CASSLARGGDNEKLFF.

V and J are TRBV28 and TRBJ1-1; 9 bases map to TRBD1. Germline V gene sequence: CDR1 MDHEN, CDR2 SYDVKM. With V trimmed by 6 bases and J by 5 bases, 10 bases remained unmatched. The CDR3 consists of 15 residues. CDR3: CASSQPQGAKTEAFF. As DNA, the CDR3 is TGTGCCAGCAGCCAACCACAGGGGGCAAAGACTGAAGCTTTCTTT.

The rearrangement uses TRBV28 and TRBJ2-7; possibly TRBD1 for D (5 bases). Germline V gives CDR1 MDHEN, CDR2 SYDVKM. This CDR3 is built from 15 residues. Trimming removed 2 bases from V and 5 bases from J, with 16 bases in between. CDR3 coding DNA: TGTGCCAGCAGTTTAGGAACAGGTAATCAGAACGAGCAGTACTTC. It yields the protein CASSLGTGNQNEQYF.

The chain is built from TRBV19 and TRBJ1-4; D is undetermined. The length of the CDR3 is 14 residues. Per germline, CDR1 LNHDA and CDR2 SQIVND (reference sequence). Trimming pared 3 bases from V and 7 bases from J, leaving 12 bases between. The CDR3: CASSIIVGSEKLFF. DNA for the CDR3: TGTGCCAGTAGTATTATAGTGGGGAGTGAAAAACTGTTTTTT.

CDR3 bases: TGTGCCAGCAGCTTGGCACAGGGAATTTCCTACGAGCAGTACTTC. This translates into CASSLAQGISYEQYF. The chain recombines TRBV5-4 with TRBJ2-7, with D possibly matching TRBD1 (6 bases). V gave up 0 bases and J gave up 1 base, with 11 bases separating them. The germline CDR1 and CDR2 sequences are SGHNT and YYREEE (reference sequence). The CDR3 contains 15 residues.

This clone showed up just a few times. J is TRBJ1-4 and V is TRBV28; D perhaps matches TRBD1 (6 bases). With 1 base removed from V and 4 bases from J, the gap between germline ends came to 10 bases. The CDR3 totals 15 residues. Germline CDR1 reads MDHEN; CDR2 reads SYDVKM. The CDR3 DNA sequence: TGTGCCAGCAGTTTATCAGGGGTGGGTAATGAAAAACTGTTTTTT. Its protein product is CASSLSGVGNEKLFF.

CDR3 bases: TGTGCCAGCAGGGACGGACAGACAAATAGTTCACCCCTCCACTTT. Amino acid sequence: CASRDGQTNSSPLHF. The chain joins TRBV28 to TRBJ1-6; weak D call: TRBD1 (6 bases). V dropped 6 bases and J dropped 9 bases, with 18 bases sitting between them. CDR3 length: 15 residues. In germline, CDR1 is MDHEN, CDR2 SYDVKM.

The J gene is TRBJ2-1, the V gene TRBV15, with TRBD2 as a possible D gene (7 bases). With 6 bases removed from V and 4 bases from J, the gap between germline ends came to 19 bases. The CDR3 spans 16 residues. Germline CDR1 LNHNV, CDR2 YYDKDF (reference sequence). CDR3 residues: CATRKGGAGLYNEQFF. The CDR3 coding sequence is TGTGCCACCAGGAAGGGGGGGGCCGGATTGTACAATGAGCAGTTCTTC.

The CDR3 region is CSVDAGEWGYTF. The CDR3 DNA is TGCAGCGTTGATGCTGGGGAGTGGGGCTACACCTTC. The V gene is TRBV29-1, the J gene TRBJ1-2; D unclear. CDR3 length: 12 amino acids. Germline CDR1 SQVTM, CDR2 ANQGSEA. V lost 3 bases, J lost 8 bases, and 13 bases lay in between.